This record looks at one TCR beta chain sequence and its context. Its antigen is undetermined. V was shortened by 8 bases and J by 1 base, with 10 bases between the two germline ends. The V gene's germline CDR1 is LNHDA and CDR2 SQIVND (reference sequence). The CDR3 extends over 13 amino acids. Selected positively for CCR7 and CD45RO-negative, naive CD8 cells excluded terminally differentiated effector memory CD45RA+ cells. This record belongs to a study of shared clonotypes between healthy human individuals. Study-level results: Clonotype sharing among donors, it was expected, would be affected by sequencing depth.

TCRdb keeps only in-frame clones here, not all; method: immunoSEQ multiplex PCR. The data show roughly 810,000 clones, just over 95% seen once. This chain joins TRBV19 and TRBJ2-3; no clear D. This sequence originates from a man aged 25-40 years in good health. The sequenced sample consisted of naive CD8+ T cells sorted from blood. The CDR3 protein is CASRYGGTDTQYF. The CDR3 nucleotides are TGTGCCAGTCGGTATGGGGGCACAGATACGCAGTATTTT.